The TCR beta chain under discussion was sequenced for a study of early T cells in non-severe SARS-CoV-2 infection. Study-level points and caveats: Anti-spike CD8 responses were favored in VDJdb matching, and private and CD4 specificities were missed.

This clonotype was seen repeatedly, ten times or more. Its antigen is not known. The germline V gene encodes CDR1 SGHRS and CDR2 YFSETQ. The ends lost 0 bases at V and 4 bases at J; junction bases unmatched: 3. The CDR3 covers 15 residues. TCRdb re-called the 5' RACE reads with MiXCR, one entry per CDR3 protein. In the table there are some 49,000 distinct CDR3 sequences, over 9.5% of which are singletons. The chain has TRBV5-1 and TRBJ2-3; 9 bases align to TRBD2. Material for sequencing was whole blood. This clonotype was obtained from an adult who was a healthcare worker with PCR-confirmed SARS-CoV-2 infection or an uninfected control (not recorded which). The CDR3 region has the DNA TGCGCCAGCAGCTTGGCTAGCGGGGCTCCAGATACGCAGTATTTT. Translated: CASSLASGAPDTQYF. Filled out from reference TRBV5-1 and TRBJ2-3, the complete variable domain reads KAGVTQTPRYLIKTRGQQVTLSCSPISGHRSVSWYQQTPGQGLQFLFEYFSETQRNKGNFPGRFSGRQFSNSRSEMNVSTLELGDSALYLCASSLASGAPDTQYFGPGTRLTVL.